The 22 T cell receptor beta chains below all came from one sample that was sequenced in a study of cytomegalovirus exposure and HLA in healthy donors. Profiling relied on immunoSEQ multiplex PCR, and the TCRdb table lists in-frame clones only, not all of them. The data contain 130,000 to 150,000 clones, 80% to 90% of them singletons. Sequencing used PBMCs. The receptors originated from a young woman in good health and CMV-seropositive.

This chain joins TRBV5-1 and TRBJ2-2; TRBD1 is a possible D gene (6 bases). Trimming took 0 bases from V and 5 from J, leaving 11 bases between them. CDR1 and CDR2 (germline): SGHRS, YFSETQ. The CDR3 spans 15 residues. The CDR3, as DNA: TGCGCCAGCAGCTTGGGACAGGCTTTGACCGGGGAGCTGTTTTTT. As protein: CASSLGQALTGELFF. Drawing the rest from reference TRBV5-1 and TRBJ2-2, the complete variable domain is KAGVTQTPRYLIKTRGQQVTLSCSPISGHRSVSWYQQTPGQGLQFLFEYFSETQRNKGNFPGRFSGRQFSNSRSEMNVSTLELGDSALYLCASSLGQALTGELFFGEGSRLTVL.

The chain uses TRBV4-2 and TRBJ2-7; the D is unclear. The CDR3 is 16 residues long. The V end lost 0 bases, the J end lost 2 bases, and 14 bases lay between the germline ends. Germline V CDR1 and CDR2: LGHNA, YNFKEQ. CDR3 amino acids: CASSQDRGRRAYEQYF. CDR3 coding DNA: TGTGCCAGCAGCCAAGACCGAGGCCGGAGAGCCTACGAGCAGTACTTC.

The J gene is TRBJ1-3, the V gene TRBV28, with TRBD1 matching 10 bases. Germline loops: CDR1 MDHEN, CDR2 SYDVKM. V dropped 5 bases and J dropped 0; count of bases not matched to a gene: 7. This CDR3 has 17 amino acids. CDR3 region: CASSQLGTGASGNTIYF. DNA of the CDR3: TGTGCCAGCAGTCAGCTCGGGACAGGGGCCTCTGGAAACACCATATATTTT.

V gene TRBV27 combines with J gene TRBJ2-3; 9 nucleotides agree with TRBD2. Germline V gene data show CDR1 as MNHEY and CDR2 as SMNVEV (reference sequence). The V and J ends lost 7 bases and 1 base, in that order; junction bases with no gene match: 3. This CDR3 region has 14 residues. DNA of the CDR3: TGTGCCAGCAACAAGCGGGGGGGCACAGATACGCAGTATTTT. This gives the protein CASNKRGGTDTQYF.

J is TRBJ1-3 and V is TRBV25-1; TRBD1 is a possible D gene (5 bases). V lost 6 bases, J lost 1 base, and 10 bases lay in between. Germline V gene lookup returns CDR1 MGHDK and CDR2 SYGVNS. The length of the CDR3 is 14 residues. The chain's CDR3 is CASSDRFSGNTIYF. The CDR3 bases are TGTGCCAGCAGCGACAGATTTTCTGGAAACACCATATATTTT. The complete variable domain, with remaining parts taken from reference TRBV25-1 and TRBJ1-3, reads EADIYQTPRYLVIGTGKKITLECSQTMGHDKMYWYQQDPGMELHLIHYSYGVNSTEKGDLSSESTVSRIRTEHFPLTLESARPSHTSQYLCASSDRFSGNTIYFGEGSWLTVV.

The chain recombines TRBV7-8 with TRBJ2-2, with 11 nucleotides matching TRBD2. The CDR3 runs to 15 residues. The junction had 2 bases not matched to a gene; V was cut back by 8 bases and J by 0 bases. The germline gives CDR1 SGHVS, CDR2 FQNEAQ. The CDR3 here is CASGGLAANTGELFF. CDR3 in DNA: TGTGCCAGCGGGGGACTAGCGGCGAACACCGGGGAGCTGTTTTTT.

CDR3 protein: CASSQGTGGSAVKAFF. For the CDR3, the DNA is TGCGCCAGCAGCCAAGGGACAGGGGGCTCCGCGGTTAAAGCTTTCTTT. The V gene is TRBV4-1, the J gene TRBJ1-1; TRBD1 matches at 11 bases. The CDR3 is made up of 16 amino acids. Per germline, CDR1 MGHRA and CDR2 YSYEKL. V dropped 1 base and J dropped 9; count of bases not matched to a gene: 10.

This sequence joins TRBV7-9 and TRBJ1-5; the match to TRBD1 covers 9 bases. There are 15 residues in the CDR3. The germline V gene has CDR1 SEHNR and CDR2 FQNEAQ (reference sequence). V lost 5 bases, J lost 8 bases, and 10 bases stayed unmatched. In nucleotides, the CDR3 is TGTGCCAGCAGCGCCACAGGGGGCCACTTCGAGCCCCAGCATTTT. Its translation is CASSATGGHFEPQHF.

CDR3 nucleotide sequence: TGCGCCAGCAGCTTGCGCCCGACAGTGGAGGGCACTGAAGCTTTCTTT. Protein: CASSLRPTVEGTEAFF. The chain employs TRBV5-1 and TRBJ1-1; tentative D call: TRBD1 (5 bases). Germline values: CDR1 SGHRS, CDR2 YFSETQ. This CDR3 region has 16 residues. The V end was cut by 1 base, the J end by 4 bases, with 17 bases between.

The chain links TRBV5-1 to TRBJ2-7; D remains ambiguous. Germline-derived CDR1 and CDR2 are SGHRS and YFSETQ. CDR3 length equals 14 residues. Trimming cost V 5 bases and J 4 bases, with 16 bases left between them. CDR3 bases: TGCGCCAGCAGTCTTGACTCCCTGCTATACGAGCAGTACTTC. Translating gives CASSLDSLLYEQYF.

Written as DNA, the CDR3 is TGCGCCAGCAGTGAGGGGGGACTAGGGGCCGTAGAGCAGTTCTTC. Its translation is CASSEGGLGAVEQFF. The J gene is TRBJ2-1, the V gene TRBV10-1, with 8 bases that match TRBD2. Germline-derived CDR1 and CDR2 are WNHNN and SYGVQD (reference sequence). This CDR3 is built from 15 residues. The J segment lost 10 bases and the V segment lost 2 bases, leaving 10 bases of the junction unmatched.

This sequence joins TRBV18 and TRBJ1-1; TRBD1 is a possible D gene (5 bases). Looked up from germline, CDR1 is KGHSH and CDR2 is LQKENI. V lost 2 bases and J 5 bases, leaving 12 bases between the germline ends. The CDR3 length is 14 residues. This CDR3 reads CASSPEWGGTEAFF. The DNA of the CDR3 is TGTGCCAGCTCACCAGAGTGGGGGGGGACTGAAGCTTTCTTT. The variable domain in full, completed from reference TRBV18 and TRBJ1-1, reads NAGVMQNPRHLVRRRGQEARLRCSPMKGHSHVYWYRQLPEEGLKFMVYLQKENIIDESGMPKERFSAEFPKEGPSILRIQQVVRGDSAAYFCASSPEWGGTEAFFGQGTRLTVV.

In regard to this clone: This sample also contains other DNA sequences that code for the same CDR3. The chain recombines TRBV5-1 with TRBJ1-5; possibly TRBD1 for D (6 bases). The germline V gene encodes CDR1 SGHRS and CDR2 YFSETQ. The ends were cut back, 2 bases at V and 1 base at J, with 7 bases in the middle. This CDR3 spans 14 amino acids. The CDR3: CASSLGGSNQPQHF. Here the CDR3 DNA reads TGCGCCAGCAGCTTAGGGGGAAGCAATCAGCCCCAGCATTTT.

J is TRBJ2-4 and V is TRBV4-2; the D is unclear. The CDR3 runs 12 residues. Germline values: CDR1 LGHNA, CDR2 YNFKEQ. Trimming took 0 bases from V and 8 from J, leaving 5 bases between them. CDR3 coding DNA: TGTGCCAGCAGCCAAGATCGGGACATTCAGTACTTC. This gives the protein CASSQDRDIQYF.

The chain couples TRBV4-2 to TRBJ2-1, with 12 positions matching TRBD2. V lost 5 bases, J lost 7 bases, and 9 bases stayed unmatched. Germline CDR1 reads LGHNA; CDR2 reads YNFKEQ. The CDR3 runs to 16 residues. Written as DNA, the CDR3 is TGTGCCAGCAGCAAAATGACTGGGACTAGCGGGAATGAGCAGTTCTTC. Protein sequence: CASSKMTGTSGNEQFF.

This clone was observed at least ten times. This chain uses TRBV19 with TRBJ2-7; 7 bases are shared with TRBD2. Germline assignment: CDR1 LNHDA and CDR2 SQIVND (reference sequence). V gave up 0 bases and J gave up 0 bases; unmatched junction bases: 14. The CDR3 is 19 residues long. CDR3 nucleotides: TGTGCCAGTAGTATAGAGTTTTCAGCGGGGACTCCATTCTCCTACGAGCAGTACTTC. Amino acids: CASSIEFSAGTPFSYEQYF.

The CDR3 DNA is TGTGCCACCAGCAAAGACAGGGGGAACTATGGCTACACCTTC. It translates to CATSKDRGNYGYTF. The rearrangement joins TRBV15 to TRBJ1-2, with 9 positions matching TRBD1. Germline V lookup: CDR1 LNHNV, CDR2 YYDKDF (reference sequence). The CDR3 is made up of 14 amino acids. Losses at the gene ends were 4 bases for V and 2 bases for J; bases not matched to a gene: 2.

This sequence joins TRBV10-1 and TRBJ2-5, with D perhaps matching TRBD1 (7 bases). V dropped 3 bases and J dropped 9 bases, with 20 bases sitting between them. Germline CDR1 reads WNHNN; CDR2 reads SYGVQD (reference sequence). The CDR3 is 15 residues long. The CDR3 bases are TGCGCCAGCAGTGATTCGGAGGGTCCAGGGGGTGCCCAGTACTTC. The encoded protein is CASSDSEGPGGAQYF.

The chain couples TRBV29-1 to TRBJ2-7; 12 nucleotides align to TRBD2. V shed 1 base and J 0 bases; nucleotides not matched to a gene: 1. Germline loops: CDR1 SQVTM, CDR2 ANQGSEA. The CDR3 totals 15 residues. The CDR3 DNA is TGCAGCGTTGAAGGACTAGCGGGGGCCTCCTACGAGCAGTACTTC. The encoded protein is CSVEGLAGASYEQYF.

This chain links TRBV6-5 with TRBJ2-5; 10 positions agree with TRBD1. The CDR3 runs to 15 residues. The junction had 8 bases not matched to a gene; V was cut back by 5 bases and J by 5 bases. CDR1 is MNHEY and CDR2 is SVGAGI in the germline V gene. In DNA, the CDR3 is TGTGCCAGCAGTAAACGGGACAGGGGTGGGGAGACCCAGTACTTC. Translation gives CASSKRDRGGETQYF.

This chain uses TRBV7-9 with TRBJ1-1, with 7 bases fitting TRBD1. V gave up 5 bases and J gave up 1 base; unmatched junction bases: 7. This CDR3 contains 15 residues. The germline gives CDR1 SEHNR, CDR2 FQNEAQ (reference sequence). The CDR3 region has the DNA TGTGCCAGCAGCCTCGCGGACAGGACGAACACTGAAGCTTTCTTT. Translated: CASSLADRTNTEAFF.

This chain uses TRBV28 with TRBJ1-2, with 12 bases identical to TRBD1. CDR1 and CDR2 (germline): MDHEN, SYDVKM. Losses at the gene ends were 2 bases for V and 8 bases for J; bases not matched to a gene: 12. This CDR3 comprises 17 residues. CDR3 sequence (DNA): TGTGCCAGCAGTTTAGGGACAGGGGGCGGCCTTGGAGGGGGCTACACCTTC. Translation gives CASSLGTGGGLGGGYTF.